This T cell receptor (beta chain) was identified in a study of T cells after yellow fever vaccination. TCRdb recomputed calls from the 5' RACE reads with MiXCR, one row per CDR3 protein. The sample shows approximately 250,000 distinct CDR3 sequences, around 3.5% of them seen only once. This clonotype was detected ten times or more. The CDR3 has 15 residues. Trimming removed 2 bases from V and 3 bases from J; junction bases left unmatched: 4. V usage is TRBV12-3 or TRBV12-4 and J usage is TRBJ2-3, with 8 bases matching TRBD2. Specimen: PBMCs, collected 15 days after the yellow fever booster vaccination. This receptor was taken from a man between 18 and 29 years old who received the YFV17D yellow fever vaccine. The CDR3 loop is CASSLTGGATDTQYF. DNA of the CDR3: TGTGCCAGCAGTTTAACCGGGGGGGCTACAGATACGCAGTATTTT.